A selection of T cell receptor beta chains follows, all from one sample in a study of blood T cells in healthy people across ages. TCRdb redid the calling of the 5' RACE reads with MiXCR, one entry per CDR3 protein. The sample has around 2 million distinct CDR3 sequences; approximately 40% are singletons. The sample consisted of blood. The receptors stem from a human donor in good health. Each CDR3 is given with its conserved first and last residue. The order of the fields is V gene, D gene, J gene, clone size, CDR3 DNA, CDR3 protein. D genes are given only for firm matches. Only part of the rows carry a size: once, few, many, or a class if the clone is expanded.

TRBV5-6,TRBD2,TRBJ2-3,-,TGTGCCAGCAGACTAAGCAGCGGGACCACAGATACGCAGTATTTT,CASRLSSGTTDTQYF
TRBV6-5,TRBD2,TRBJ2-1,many,TGTGCCAGCAGTTACTTCTCAGGGGTAGCGGGGGGCTACAATGAGCAGTTCTTC,CASSYFSGVAGGYNEQFF
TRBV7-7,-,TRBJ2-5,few,TGTGCCAGCAGCTCATACCCGCGAGGGGGCCAAGAGACCCAGTACTTC,CASSSYPRGGQETQYF
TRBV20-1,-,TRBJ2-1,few,TGCAGTGAGCGAACCCAGACATCCGGCAATGAGCAGTTCTTC,CSERTQTSGNEQFF
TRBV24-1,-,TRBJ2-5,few,TGTGCCACCAGTGATCCCGGGGAAGGGGAGACCCAGTACTTC,CATSDPGEGETQYF
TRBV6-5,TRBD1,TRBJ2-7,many,TGTGCCAGCAGTTATCTGGGACAGATCTACGAGCAGTACTTC,CASSYLGQIYEQYF
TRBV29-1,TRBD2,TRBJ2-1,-,TGCAGCGTTGAGGTTAGCGGGGGCAACGTGCAGTTCTTC,CSVEVSGGNVQFF
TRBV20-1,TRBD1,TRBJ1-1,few,TGCAGTGCTAGAGCACTGACAGGGACTGAAGCTTTCTTT,CSARALTGTEAFF
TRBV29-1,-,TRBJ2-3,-,TGCAGCATCCCCGAGGGGAAAACGACCACAGATACGCAGTATTTT,CSIPEGKTTTDTQYF
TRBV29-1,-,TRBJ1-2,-,TGCAGCGTCCACAGGTCTTCGAACTATGGCTACACCTTC,CSVHRSSNYGYTF
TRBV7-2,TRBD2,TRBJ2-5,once,TGTGCCAGCAGCTTAGAAGCTAGCGGATCCTACAATGAGCAGTACTTC,CASSLEASGSYNEQYF
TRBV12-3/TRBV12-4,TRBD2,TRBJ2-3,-,TGTGCCAGCAGCCTAACGCCGGGACTACCCAGCACAGATACGCAGTATTTT,CASSLTPGLPSTDTQYF
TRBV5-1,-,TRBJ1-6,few,TGCGCCAGCCACTTGGGACCCGGGGATTCACCCCTCCACTTT,CASHLGPGDSPLHF
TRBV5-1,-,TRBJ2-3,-,TGTGCCAGCATAGGGACCACGGATGTGGGTGACACAGATACGCAGTATTTT,CASIGTTDVGDTDTQYF
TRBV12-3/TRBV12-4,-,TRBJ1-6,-,TGTGCCAGCAGCAACGCGGGGAGCTCCTATAATTCACCCCTCCACTTT,CASSNAGSSYNSPLHF
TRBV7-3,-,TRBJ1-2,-,TGTGCCAGCAGCTTAACAATGAACAGGGCAGTTGAAGGCTACACCTTC,CASSLTMNRAVEGYTF
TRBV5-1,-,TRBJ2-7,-,TGCGCCAGCAGCACGACAGCCGCCTACGAGCAGTACTTC,CASSTTAAYEQYF
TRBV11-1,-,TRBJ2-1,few,TGTGCCAGCAGCCCCTCGAGCTCCCACAATGAGCAGTTCTTC,CASSPSSSHNEQFF
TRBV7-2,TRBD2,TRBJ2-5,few,TGTGCCAGCAGCACTAGCGGGGGAACCCAAGAGACCCAGTACTTC,CASSTSGGTQETQYF
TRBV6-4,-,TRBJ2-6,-,TGTGCCAGCAGTGACTCTCCAGCCCACTCTGGGGCCAACGTCCTGACTTTC,CASSDSPAHSGANVLTF
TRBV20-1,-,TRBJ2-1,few,TGCAGTGCTAGTTCGGGGAACAATGAGCAGTTCTTC,CSASSGNNEQFF
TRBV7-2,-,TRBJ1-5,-,TGTGCCAGCAGCCCTCGGGTAGGGCTCGTGGGCAATCAGCCCCAGCATTTT,CASSPRVGLVGNQPQHF
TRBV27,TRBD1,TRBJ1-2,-,TGTGCCAGCAGTTTCCTCGGGACAGGGTTCGGTGGCTACACCTTC,CASSFLGTGFGGYTF
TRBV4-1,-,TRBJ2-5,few,TGCGCCAGCAGCCAAGATGGAGGCAGCCTGGGGGCCCAGTACTTC,CASSQDGGSLGAQYF
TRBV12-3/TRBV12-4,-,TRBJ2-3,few,TGTGCCAGCAGTTTAACAGGGCCGGGAGATACGCAGTATTTT,CASSLTGPGDTQYF
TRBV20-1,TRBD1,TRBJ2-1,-,TGCAGTGTCGAGGACAGGGTGTCGGGGGATGAGCAGTTCTTC,CSVEDRVSGDEQFF
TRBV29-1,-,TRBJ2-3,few,TGCAGCGTTGAAGATAGGAACGCTTATAGGGACCATCTCACAGATACGCAGTATTTT,CSVEDRNAYRDHLTDTQYF
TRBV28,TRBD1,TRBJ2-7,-,TGTGCCAGCAGGCCGGGACAGGGACGACGCGAGCAGTACTTC,CASRPGQGRREQYF
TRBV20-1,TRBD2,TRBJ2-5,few,TGCAGTGCTAGTCGTAGCGGGGGGACCCAAGAGACCCAGTACTTC,CSASRSGGTQETQYF
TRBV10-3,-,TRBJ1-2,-,TGTGCCATCAGTGAAAAACGATACTATGGCTACACCTTC,CAISEKRYYGYTF
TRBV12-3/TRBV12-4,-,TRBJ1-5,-,TGTGCCAGCAGTTTACGAAGGGAGAATCAGCCCCAGCATTTT,CASSLRRENQPQHF
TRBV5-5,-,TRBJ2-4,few,TGTGCCAGCAGCTCCGTGAGTGGTCCAGGGACGCTAGCCAAAAACATTCAGTACTTC,CASSSVSGPGTLAKNIQYF
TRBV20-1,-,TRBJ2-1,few,TGCAGTGCTAGAAAGGGGAGGGGGCGGATGAGCTCCTACAATGAGCAGTTCTTC,CSARKGRGRMSSYNEQFF
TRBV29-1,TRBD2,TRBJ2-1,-,TGCAGCGTTGAAGACCCTAAAGCGGGGGTGACAAATGAGCAGTTCTTC,CSVEDPKAGVTNEQFF
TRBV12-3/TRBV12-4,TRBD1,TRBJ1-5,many,TGTGCCAGCAGTCCCGGGACAGGGTATCAGCCCCAGCATTTT,CASSPGTGYQPQHF
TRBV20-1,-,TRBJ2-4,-,TGCAGTGCTAGAGGCTTCGGAACTAAAAACATTCAGTACTTC,CSARGFGTKNIQYF
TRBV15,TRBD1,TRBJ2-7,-,TGTGCCACCAGCAGAGACGACAGGGGGTTCTACGAGCAGTACTTC,CATSRDDRGFYEQYF
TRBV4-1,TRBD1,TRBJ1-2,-,TGCGCCAGCAGCCAAGGGGACAGGGATAGCTGGGGCTACACCTTC,CASSQGDRDSWGYTF
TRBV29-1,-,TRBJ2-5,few,TGCAGCGTTGACTTTGGCAGGGTGGAGACCCAGTACTTC,CSVDFGRVETQYF
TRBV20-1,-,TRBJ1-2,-,TGCAGTGCTGCCCGGGGTTTCGATGGCTACACCTTC,CSAARGFDGYTF
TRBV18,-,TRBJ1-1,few,TGTGCCAGCTCACCGTTAGGATCTTGGAACACTGAAGCTTTCTTT,CASSPLGSWNTEAFF
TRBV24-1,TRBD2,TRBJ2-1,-,TGTACCACGGGAGGCTTCTCCTACAATGAGCAGTTCTTC,CTTGGFSYNEQFF
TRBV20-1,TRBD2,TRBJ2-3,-,TGCAGTGCTAGAGGGGGCCAGCGGGGGGGTATGGATACGCAGTATTTT,CSARGGQRGGMDTQYF
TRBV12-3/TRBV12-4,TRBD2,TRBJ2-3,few,TGTGCCAGCAGTCAGACCCTAGCGGTGAGCACAGATACGCAGTATTTT,CASSQTLAVSTDTQYF
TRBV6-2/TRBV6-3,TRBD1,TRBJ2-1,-,TGTGCCAGCACCCGCCTGACACAGGGGTCCTACAATGAGCAGTTCTTC,CASTRLTQGSYNEQFF
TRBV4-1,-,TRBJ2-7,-,TGCGCCAGCAGCCAGGCCGGGGGTCTCTCCTACGAGCAGTACTTC,CASSQAGGLSYEQYF
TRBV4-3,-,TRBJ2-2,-,TGCGCCAGCAGCCCGTGGGGGGTCCGGTCCGGGGAGCTGTTTTTT,CASSPWGVRSGELFF
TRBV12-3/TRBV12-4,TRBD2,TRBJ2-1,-,TGTGCTAGCAGTCAAGAGCAGCGGGGGCCGTTGGAGCAGTTCTTC,CASSQEQRGPLEQFF
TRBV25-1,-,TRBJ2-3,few,TGTGCCAGCAGCCGGCGGGCAGATGTAGGCACAGATACGCAGTATTTT,CASSRRADVGTDTQYF
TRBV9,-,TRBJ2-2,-,TGTGCCAGCAGCGTAGGAGTTGAGGGTTCGGACACCGGGGAGCTGTTTTTT,CASSVGVEGSDTGELFF
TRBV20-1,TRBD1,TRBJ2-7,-,TGCAGTGCTAGAGATTCCCCGGGACAGAGCTACGAGCAGTACTTC,CSARDSPGQSYEQYF
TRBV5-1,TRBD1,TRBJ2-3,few,TGCGCCAGCAGCGCCGGACAGGGGTTGGACACAGATACGCAGTATTTT,CASSAGQGLDTDTQYF
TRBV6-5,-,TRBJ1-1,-,TGTGCCAGCAGTTACGGAGGGGGAGGAATGAACACTGAAGCTTTCTTT,CASSYGGGGMNTEAFF
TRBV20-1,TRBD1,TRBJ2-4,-,TGCAGTGCTGGAGGCGGGACAGGGGGACGCAGGGAGCAGTACTTC,CSAGGGTGGRREQYF
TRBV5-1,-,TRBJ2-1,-,TGCGCCAGCAACATTCAGGGGCCGCCCTACAATGAGCAGTTCTTC,CASNIQGPPYNEQFF
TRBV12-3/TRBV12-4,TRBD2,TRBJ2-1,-,TGTGCCAGCAATCTAGCGGGGGGTGTAAATGAGCAGTTCTTC,CASNLAGGVNEQFF
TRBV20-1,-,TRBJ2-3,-,TGCAGTGCTAGCGAGGGCTCATCGGGCACAGATACGCAGTATTTT,CSASEGSSGTDTQYF
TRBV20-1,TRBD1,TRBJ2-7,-,TGCAGTGCTAGAGGGACAGGGGATGTCGAGCAGTACTTC,CSARGTGDVEQYF
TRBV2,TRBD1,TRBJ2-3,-,TGTGCCAGTATAACAACAGAGGACAGGGGTACAGATACGCAGTATTTT,CASITTEDRGTDTQYF